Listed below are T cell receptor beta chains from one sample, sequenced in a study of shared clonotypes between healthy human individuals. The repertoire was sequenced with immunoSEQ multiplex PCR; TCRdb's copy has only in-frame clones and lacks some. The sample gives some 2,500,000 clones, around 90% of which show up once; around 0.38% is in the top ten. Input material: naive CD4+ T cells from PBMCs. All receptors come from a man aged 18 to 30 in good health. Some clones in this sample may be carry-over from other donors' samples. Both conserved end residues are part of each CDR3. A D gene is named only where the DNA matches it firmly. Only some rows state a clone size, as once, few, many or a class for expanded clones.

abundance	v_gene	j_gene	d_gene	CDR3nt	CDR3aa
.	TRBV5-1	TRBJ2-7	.	TGCGCCAGCAGCTTGGATTCACCCCCCTACGAGCAGTACTTC	CASSLDSPPYEQYF
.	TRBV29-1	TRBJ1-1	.	TGCAGCGCTGGGGCCACCACCGGGACTGAGGCTTTCTTT	CSAGATTGTEAFF
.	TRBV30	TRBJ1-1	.	TGTGCCTGGAGTGTAAGATGGGAGAGAGCTTTCTTT	CAWSVRWERAFF
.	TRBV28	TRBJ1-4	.	TGTGCCAGCAGGGGGCAGCTTAATGAAAAACTGTTTTTT	CASRGQLNEKLFF
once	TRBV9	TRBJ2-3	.	TGTGCCAGCAGCGTAGCTACGGGGCCACCAGATACGCAGTATTTT	CASSVATGPPDTQYF
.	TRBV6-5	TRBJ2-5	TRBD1	TGTGCCAGCAGTAACCCGGGACAGGGTCGCGAGACCCAGTACTTC	CASSNPGQGRETQYF
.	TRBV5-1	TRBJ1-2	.	TGCGCCAGCAGCTTGGATGTACAGGACTACTATGGCTACACCTTC	CASSLDVQDYYGYTF
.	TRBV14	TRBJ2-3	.	TGTGCCAGCAGCCAAACTAGTGGGGGCACAGATACGCAGTATTTT	CASSQTSGGTDTQYF
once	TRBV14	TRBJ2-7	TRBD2	TGTGCCAGCAGCCCCCATAGCGGGAGAACCCACGAGCAGTACTTC	CASSPHSGRTHEQYF
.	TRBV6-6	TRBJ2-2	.	TGTGCCAGCAGTTACTCGCCAGGGGCGAACACCGGGGAGCTGTTTTTT	CASSYSPGANTGELFF
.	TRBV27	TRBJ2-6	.	TGTGCCAGCAGTTTTCAGGGTTACTTCTCTGGGGCCAACGTCCTGACTTTC	CASSFQGYFSGANVLTF
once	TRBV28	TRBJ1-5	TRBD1	TGTGCCAGCAGCCGGTGGACAGGGATTGGGGATCAGCCCCAGCATTTT	CASSRWTGIGDQPQHF
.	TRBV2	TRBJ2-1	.	TGTGCCAGCAGTGCGGAGAGAACCGCCTACAATGAGCAGTTCTTC	CASSAERTAYNEQFF
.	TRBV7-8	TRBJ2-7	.	TGTGCCAGCAGCTCCCGGGACACCTGGAGGGAGTACGAGCAGTACTTC	CASSSRDTWREYEQYF
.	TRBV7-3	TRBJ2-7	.	TGTGCCAGCAGCTCAGGGGCCGGCGAGCAGTACTTC	CASSSGAGEQYF
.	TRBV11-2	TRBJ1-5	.	TGTGCCAGCAGTAAGGGGGGCGGTCAGCCCCAGCATTTT	CASSKGGGQPQHF
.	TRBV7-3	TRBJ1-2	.	TGTGCCAGCGGGAAACCGGGACCCGGGAGATCCTATGGCTACACCTTC	CASGKPGPGRSYGYTF
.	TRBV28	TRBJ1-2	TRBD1	TGTGCCAGCAGTATGCCGACAGGGGATAAGTCTCGGGGCTACACCTTC	CASSMPTGDKSRGYTF
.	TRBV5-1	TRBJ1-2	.	TGCGCCAGCAGCTTGATATCTCCCAGCTATGGCTACACCTTC	CASSLISPSYGYTF
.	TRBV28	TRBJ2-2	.	TGTGCCAGCAGTACCCATCACCGGAGAAACACCGGGGAGCTGTTTTTT	CASSTHHRRNTGELFF
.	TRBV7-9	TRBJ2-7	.	TGTGCCAGCAGCTGGTCCGGGACAAACCACGAGCAGTACTTC	CASSWSGTNHEQYF
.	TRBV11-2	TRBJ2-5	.	TGTGCCAGCAGCCTTGTCAGGGTTGACGAGACCCAGTACTTC	CASSLVRVDETQYF
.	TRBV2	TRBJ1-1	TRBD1	TGTGCCAGCAGTCCCAACAGGGGAACCCCCGCTTTCTTT	CASSPNRGTPAFF
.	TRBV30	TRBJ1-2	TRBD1	TGTGCCTGGATGGAACAGGGGGCGTCGTTCTCTGGCTACACCTTC	CAWMEQGASFSGYTF
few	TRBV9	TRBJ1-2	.	TGTGCCAGCAGCGTGGACCCCAGTTACTATGGCTACACCTTC	CASSVDPSYYGYTF
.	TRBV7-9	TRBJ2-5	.	TGTGCCAGCAGGGTGGGGAGGGAGACCCAGTACTTC	CASRVGRETQYF
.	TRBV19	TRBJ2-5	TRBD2	TGTGCCAGTAGAAAAACTTCTAGCGGGAGGGGAGAGACCCAGTACTTC	CASRKTSSGRGETQYF
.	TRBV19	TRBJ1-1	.	TGTGCCAGTAGTGTCGGGGGCGAGGGTGAAGCTTTCTTT	CASSVGGEGEAFF
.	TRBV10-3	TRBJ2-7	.	TGTGCCATCAGTGACCCCGGTGGCACCTCCTACGAGCAGTACTTC	CAISDPGGTSYEQYF
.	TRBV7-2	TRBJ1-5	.	TGTGCCAGCAGCCAGGACAGCAATCAGCCCCAGCATTTT	CASSQDSNQPQHF
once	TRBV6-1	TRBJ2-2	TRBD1	TGTGCCAGCAGCCCCGGGACAGGGGACACCGGGGAGCTGTTTTTT	CASSPGTGDTGELFF
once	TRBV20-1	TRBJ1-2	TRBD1	TGCAGTAAGACAGGGCATGGCTACACCTTC	CSKTGHGYTF
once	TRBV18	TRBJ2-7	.	TGTGCCAGCTCACCACCGAGAGACTTACCCTACGAGCAGTACTTC	CASSPPRDLPYEQYF
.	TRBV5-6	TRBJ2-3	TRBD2	TGTGCCAGCAGCTGGGGGGGTAGCGGAGGCACAGATACGCAGTATTTT	CASSWGGSGGTDTQYF
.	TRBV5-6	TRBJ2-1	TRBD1	TGTGCCAGCAGCTTCAGGGGGCCGATAGGAAATGAGCAGTTCTTC	CASSFRGPIGNEQFF
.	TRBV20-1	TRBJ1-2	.	TGCAGTGCTAGAGATCACTATGGCTACACCTTC	CSARDHYGYTF
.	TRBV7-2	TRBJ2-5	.	TGTGCCAGCAGCTCGAAGATAGGGGAGACCCAGTACTTC	CASSSKIGETQYF
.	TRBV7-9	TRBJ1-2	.	TGTGCCAGCAGCTGGACCGGCATGAACTATGGCTACACCTTC	CASSWTGMNYGYTF
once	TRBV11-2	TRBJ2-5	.	TGTGCCAGCAGCTGGTCCGGGAACCAGGAGAACTTC	CASSWSGNQENF
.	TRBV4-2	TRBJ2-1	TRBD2	TGTGCCAGCAGCCAAGGGGGACTAGCATCTGAGCAGTTCTTC	CASSQGGLASEQFF
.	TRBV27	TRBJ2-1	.	TGTGCCAGCAGGTATTACAATGAGCAGTTCTTC	CASRYYNEQFF
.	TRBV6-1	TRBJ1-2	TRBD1	TGTGCCAGCAGTCCCCAGGGGGTCGATGGCTACACCTTC	CASSPQGVDGYTF
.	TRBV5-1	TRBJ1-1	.	TGCGCCAGCAGCTTTGCGCAGGGCTACACTGAAGCTTTCTTT	CASSFAQGYTEAFF
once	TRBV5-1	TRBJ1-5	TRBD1	TGCGCCAGCAGCCGCGGGACAGGGGACAATCAGCCCCAGCATTTT	CASSRGTGDNQPQHF
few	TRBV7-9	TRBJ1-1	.	TGTGCCAGCAGCTTGACGGAAGCTTTCTTT	CASSLTEAFF
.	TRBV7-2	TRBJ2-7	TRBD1	TGTGCCAGCAGTCTAAGGGGGGACAGGGTATACGAGCAGTACTTC	CASSLRGDRVYEQYF
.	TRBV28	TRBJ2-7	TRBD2	TGTGCCAGCAGCCTCGGACTAGCGGGAGTCAGAGTCGGCGAGCAGTACTTC	CASSLGLAGVRVGEQYF
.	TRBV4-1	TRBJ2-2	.	TGCGCCAGCAGCCAAATCGCCGGGGAGCTGTTTTTT	CASSQIAGELFF
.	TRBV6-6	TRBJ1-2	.	TGTGCCAGCAGTTTGGACAAGACCCCAGCTAACTATGGCTACACCTTC	CASSLDKTPANYGYTF
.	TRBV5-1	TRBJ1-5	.	TGCGCCAGCAGCTCCCGGGGGGATCAGCCCCAGCATTTT	CASSSRGDQPQHF
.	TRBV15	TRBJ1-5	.	TGTGCCACCAGCATGGGGGGTAGGGGAAATCAGCCCCAGCATTTT	CATSMGGRGNQPQHF
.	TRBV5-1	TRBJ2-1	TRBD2	TGCGCCAGCAGTCCGCCGGGACTAGCGACCAATGAGCAGTTCTTC	CASSPPGLATNEQFF
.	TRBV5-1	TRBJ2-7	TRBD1	TGCGCCAGCAGCCCCTCGACAGGGAGAGGAGAGCAGTACTTC	CASSPSTGRGEQYF
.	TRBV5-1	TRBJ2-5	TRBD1	TGCGCCAGCAGGAAAGCGACAGGGGGCAGGGAGACCCAGTACTTC	CASRKATGGRETQYF
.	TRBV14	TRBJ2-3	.	TGTGCCAGCAGCCAAGCGGGGGCCCGGCGGTATTTT	CASSQAGARRYF
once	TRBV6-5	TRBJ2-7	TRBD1	TGTCGGGACAGCTCCTACGAGCAGTACTTC	CRDSSYEQYF
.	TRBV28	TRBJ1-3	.	TGTGCCAGCAGTTCCCCTTCAGAGGGCTCTGGAAACACCATATATTTT	CASSSPSEGSGNTIYF
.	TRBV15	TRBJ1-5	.	TGTGCCACCAGCAACAGGAATTTGGATCAGCCCCAGCATTTT	CATSNRNLDQPQHF
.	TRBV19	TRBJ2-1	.	TGTGCCAGTAGTATTAATGGTGAGGTGAGCGATGAGCAGTTCTTC	CASSINGEVSDEQFF